These 25 T cell receptor beta chains share one sample of origin, sequenced in a study of blood T cell repertoires in COVID-19 (dated by TCRdb to the early 2020s). Receptor libraries were prepared by the immunoSEQ multiplex PCR assay. Here the immuneACCESS table is served through TCRdb, limited to in-frame sequences with V and J called. Missing clones are a known gap in these copies; in checked studies unresolved V genes cover under half, and the rest lacks a known reason. This sample holds roughly 120,000 clones; 88% were observed only once. The ten largest clonotypes hold roughly 3.3% of the sample. Sequences were obtained from peripheral blood. Receptor source: a woman in her 50s with acute or convalescent COVID-19.

The rearrangement uses TRBV19 and TRBJ2-1, with 9 bases identical to TRBD1. CDR1 LNHDA and CDR2 SQIVND come from the germline V gene (reference sequence). This CDR3 has 15 amino acids. Unmatched junction bases numbered 15, after V lost 9 bases and J lost 9 bases. Written as DNA, the CDR3 is TGTGCCAGCTCTTTCGGGACAGGGTACCAGGGTGAGCAGTTCTTC. Protein product: CASSFGTGYQGEQFF.

The chain recombines TRBV4-2 with TRBJ2-2, with a tentative D call TRBD2 (5 bases). Germline V gene sequence: CDR1 LGHNA, CDR2 YNFKEQ. The ends were cut back, 11 bases at V and 5 bases at J, with 12 bases in the middle. CDR3 length: 12 residues. The CDR3 DNA is TGTGCCGTTCGACCGGGAACCGGGGAGCTGTTTTTT. It codes for CAVRPGTGELFF.

The gene calls are TRBV7-2 and TRBJ1-4; 9 nucleotides agree with TRBD1. CDR3 length equals 16 residues. V lost 5 bases and J lost 8; bases outside the gene matches: 12. CDR1 and CDR2 (germline): SGHTA, FQGNSA. The CDR3 nucleotides read TGTGCCAGCAGCAAGAACAGGGGGCAGAGGGGAGAAAAACTGTTTTTT. Amino acids: CASSKNRGQRGEKLFF.

The rearrangement uses TRBV7-8 and TRBJ2-1; D unclear. This CDR3 has 15 residues. Germline assignment: CDR1 SGHVS and CDR2 FQNEAQ. V was pared by 2 bases and J by 6 bases, with 14 bases between. CDR3 nucleotides: TGTGCCAGCAGCTTAAGGTCTGCGCAGGCCAATGAGCAGTTCTTC. It translates to CASSLRSAQANEQFF.

In this sample, this clone turned up once. The chain has TRBV3-1 (or the pseudogene TRBV3-2) and TRBJ1-1; D ambiguous. This CDR3 contains 12 residues. Germline V CDR1 and CDR2: LGHDT, YNNKEL (reference sequence). V lost 0 bases and J 12 bases, leaving 11 bases between the germline ends. This chain's CDR3 is CASSQDLGESFF. The CDR3 DNA sequence: TGTGCCAGCAGCCAAGACCTGGGCGAATCTTTCTTT.

This clone has more than one count but fewer than ten. The rearrangement joins TRBV11-3 to TRBJ2-1; 10 bases are shared with TRBD2. The CDR3 has 14 amino acids. CDR1 and CDR2 (germline): SGHNT, YENEEA. V was clipped by 4 bases and J by 4 bases; unmatched bases: 1. In DNA, the CDR3 is TGTGCCAGCAGCTCTAGCGGGAGTTACAATGAGCAGTTCTTC. It specifies CASSSSGSYNEQFF.

The genes are TRBV10-3 and TRBJ1-2; 7 positions agree with TRBD1. CDR3 length: 13 amino acids. The V and J ends lost 6 bases and 3 bases, in that order; junction bases with no gene match: 4. Germline V gene sequence: CDR1 ENHRY, CDR2 SYGVKD. This CDR3 reads CAISGDSYYGYTF. DNA for the CDR3: TGTGCCATCAGCGGGGACAGCTACTATGGCTACACCTTC.

This chain links TRBV19 with TRBJ2-1; 8 positions match TRBD1. Germline trimming cut 4 bases from V and 6 bases from J; bases unmatched to any gene: 8. Looked up from germline, CDR1 is LNHDA and CDR2 is SQIVND (reference sequence). The CDR3 length is 15 residues. DNA of the CDR3: TGTGCCAGTAGTACCCAGGGGGCGCGAATCAATGAGCAGTTCTTC. It is translated as CASSTQGARINEQFF.

This chain uses TRBV14 with TRBJ1-1, with D unclear. Trimming took off 4 bases at V and 0 bases at J, with 6 bases between the two ends. Germline V gene lookup returns CDR1 SGHDN and CDR2 FVKESK. This CDR3 is 13 amino acids long. The CDR3 coding sequence is TGTGCCAGCAGCCGTCAGTTGAACACTGAAGCTTTCTTT. It encodes CASSRQLNTEAFF.

The genes are TRBV2 and TRBJ1-5; 12 nucleotides match TRBD1. The V gene's germline CDR1 is SNHLY and CDR2 FYNNEI. The CDR3 spans 15 residues. Losses at the gene ends were 6 bases for V and 6 bases for J; bases not matched to a gene: 6. CDR3 region: CASRSGTGGGQPQHF. CDR3 bases: TGTGCCAGCAGAAGCGGGACAGGGGGCGGTCAGCCCCAGCATTTT.

The rearrangement joins TRBV7-9 to TRBJ1-5, with D maybe TRBD1 (6 bases). Germline CDR1 reads SEHNR; CDR2 reads FQNEAQ (reference sequence). This CDR3 has 15 residues. V was trimmed by 4 bases and J by 8 bases, leaving 18 bases between them. The CDR3 nucleotides read TGTGCCAGCAGCTCAGCCGGGACACTCGGAGAGCCCCAGCATTTT. This codes for CASSSAGTLGEPQHF.

The J gene is TRBJ2-1, the V gene TRBV27; D unresolved. This CDR3 comprises 11 residues. The germline V gene has CDR1 MNHEY and CDR2 SMNVEV (reference sequence). Trimming removed 5 bases from V and 7 bases from J, with 6 bases in between. CDR3: CASSQRNEQFF. CDR3 in DNA: TGTGCCAGCAGTCAGAGGAATGAGCAGTTCTTC.

The chain is built from TRBV12-3 or TRBV12-4 and TRBJ2-7; TRBD2 might be the D (5 bases). Trimming removed 5 bases at V and 2 bases at J, with 7 bases between. The CDR3 is 12 amino acids. The CDR3 sequence is CASSTGTYEQYF. Written as DNA, the CDR3 is TGTGCCAGCAGTACCGGGACCTACGAGCAGTACTTC.

For the CDR3, the DNA is TGTGCCAGCTCGTTCCTGACAGGCCAGGGAGAGCTGTTTTTT. Its translation is CASSFLTGQGELFF. The chain links TRBV25-1 to TRBJ2-2; TRBD1 is a possible D gene (6 bases). CDR1 and CDR2 from the germline V gene are MGHDK and SYGVNS. The CDR3 is 14 amino acids. V was pared by 8 bases and J by 11 bases, with 21 bases between.

The V call is TRBV18, the J call TRBJ2-7; TRBD2 matches at 9 bases. The CDR3 is 15 amino acids. V was clipped by 5 bases and J by 0 bases; unmatched bases: 5. Germline CDR1 reads KGHSH; CDR2 reads LQKENI. CDR3 sequence (DNA): TGTGCCAGCTCAAAGACTAGCGGAAACTCCTACGAGCAGTACTTC. It yields the protein CASSKTSGNSYEQYF.

The chain links TRBV7-6 to TRBJ2-1, with 8 bases lining up with TRBD2. Trimming removed 5 bases from V and 4 bases from J; junction bases left unmatched: 7. CDR3 length: 15 amino acids. CDR1 and CDR2 (germline): SGHVS, FNYEAQ. The CDR3 nucleotides read TGTGCCAGCAGCCCCGGGGGGGTTCCGTACAATGAGCAGTTCTTC. It specifies CASSPGGVPYNEQFF.

This chain joins TRBV19 and TRBJ1-2; TRBD1 aligns across 7 bases. The germline V gene encodes CDR1 LNHDA and CDR2 SQIVND (reference sequence). This CDR3 comprises 15 residues. The V segment lost 5 bases and the J segment 4 bases; nucleotides outside the gene matches: 10. The CDR3 bases are TGTGCCAGTAGTCTCAGGACAGGCGAATTCTATGGCTACACCTTC. It specifies CASSLRTGEFYGYTF.

This chain connects TRBV5-1 to TRBJ2-2; D may be TRBD1 (6 bases). Trimming took 4 bases from V and 0 from J, leaving 13 bases between them. CDR3 length: 16 residues. The germline CDR1 and CDR2 sequences are SGHRS and YFSETQ. CDR3 bases: TGCGCCAGCAGCCGATGGACAGTCTCGAACACCGGGGAGCTGTTTTTT. Its protein is CASSRWTVSNTGELFF.

The chain recombines TRBV7-9 with TRBJ2-5, with D possibly being TRBD1 (5 bases). V dropped 2 bases and J dropped 2 bases, with 9 bases sitting between them. The CDR3 has 14 amino acids. Germline CDR1 and CDR2: SEHNR and FQNEAQ (reference sequence). The CDR3 is CASSLPGIQETQYF. The CDR3, as DNA: TGTGCCAGCAGCTTACCAGGGATTCAAGAGACCCAGTACTTC.

V usage is TRBV7-9 and J usage is TRBJ1-5; D unclear. Per the germline V gene, CDR1 is SEHNR and CDR2 is FQNEAQ (reference sequence). This CDR3 has 14 residues. The V end was cut by 2 bases, the J end by 5 bases, with 10 bases between. Here the CDR3 reads CASSLRGEDQPQHF. The CDR3 bases are TGTGCCAGCAGCTTACGGGGAGAGGATCAGCCCCAGCATTTT.

The rearrangement joins TRBV27 to TRBJ2-3; 11 bases align to TRBD2. CDR1 and CDR2 from the germline V gene are MNHEY and SMNVEV (reference sequence). This CDR3 spans 16 amino acids. V shed 5 bases and J 1 base; nucleotides not matched to a gene: 5. CDR3 nucleotides: TGTGCCAGCAGTCCCAGACTAGCGGGACGCACAGATACGCAGTATTTT. This translates into CASSPRLAGRTDTQYF.

This clone was seen once. Written as DNA, the CDR3 is TGTGCCAGCAGTGAAGTCAGGGGGGCAACCGGGGAGCTGTTTTTT. Translating it yields CASSEVRGATGELFF. The chain couples TRBV2 to TRBJ2-2, with D possibly TRBD1 on 7 matching bases. The CDR3 totals 15 residues. The V end lost 1 base, the J end lost 5 bases, and 11 bases lay between the germline ends. Germline CDR1 reads SNHLY; CDR2 reads FYNNEI.

The rearrangement uses TRBV21-1 and TRBJ2-7; the tabulated D call, TRBD1, remains unverified against the DNA. TRBV21-1 is assigned pseudogene status. The CDR3 is 17 residues long. CDR3: CASSKVYRQAISYEQYF. The CDR3 nucleotides read TGTGCCAGCAGCAAAGTTTACAGACAGGCTATATCCTACGAGCAGTACTTC.

The gene calls are TRBV7-6 and TRBJ1-1, with 9 bases lining up with TRBD1. The CDR3 is 13 residues long. V gave up 4 bases and J gave up 7 bases; unmatched junction bases: 4. Looked up from germline, CDR1 is SGHVS and CDR2 is FNYEAQ. CDR3 sequence reads: CASSSGTGNEAFF. The CDR3 region has the DNA TGTGCCAGCAGCTCCGGGACAGGGAATGAAGCTTTCTTT. Drawing the rest from reference TRBV7-6 and TRBJ1-1, the complete variable domain is GAGVSQSPRYKVTKRGQDVALRCDPISGHVSLYWYRQALGQGPEFLTYFNYEAQQDKSGLPNDRFSAERPEGSISTLTIQRTEQRDSAMYRCASSSGTGNEAFFGQGTRLTVV.

The V and J genes are TRBV6-1 and TRBJ1-1; 9 bases agree with TRBD1. V shed 3 bases, J shed 1 base, and the junction held 3 bases outside the gene matches. CDR3 size: 15 residues. Per germline, CDR1 MNHNS and CDR2 SASEGT. The CDR3 nucleotides are TGTGCCAGCAGTGACGAGGGACAGGGGAACACTGAAGCTTTCTTT. It is translated as CASSDEGQGNTEAFF.